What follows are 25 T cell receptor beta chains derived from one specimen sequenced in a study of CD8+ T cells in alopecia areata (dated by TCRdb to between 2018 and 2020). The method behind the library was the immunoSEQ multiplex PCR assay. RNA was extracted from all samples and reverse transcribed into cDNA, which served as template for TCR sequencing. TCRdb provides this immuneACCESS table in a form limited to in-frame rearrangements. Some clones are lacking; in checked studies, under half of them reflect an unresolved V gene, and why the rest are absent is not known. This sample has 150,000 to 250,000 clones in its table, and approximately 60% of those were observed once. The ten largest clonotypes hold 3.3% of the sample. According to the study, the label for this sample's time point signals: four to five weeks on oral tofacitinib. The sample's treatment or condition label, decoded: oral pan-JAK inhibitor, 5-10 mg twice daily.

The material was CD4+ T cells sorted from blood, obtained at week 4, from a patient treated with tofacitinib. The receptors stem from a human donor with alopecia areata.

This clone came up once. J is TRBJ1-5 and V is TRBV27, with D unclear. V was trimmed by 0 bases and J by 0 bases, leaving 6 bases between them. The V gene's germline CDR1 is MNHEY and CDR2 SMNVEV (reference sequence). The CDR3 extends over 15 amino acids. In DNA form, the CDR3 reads TGTGCCAGCAGTTTATCCCGGGATAGCAATCAGCCCCAGCATTTT. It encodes CASSLSRDSNQPQHF.

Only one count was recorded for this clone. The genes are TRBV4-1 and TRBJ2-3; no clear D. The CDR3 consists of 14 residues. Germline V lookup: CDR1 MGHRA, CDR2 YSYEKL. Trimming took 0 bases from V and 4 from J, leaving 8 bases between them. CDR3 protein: CASSQEIFADTQYF. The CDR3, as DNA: TGCGCCAGCAGCCAAGAGATTTTCGCAGATACGCAGTATTTT.

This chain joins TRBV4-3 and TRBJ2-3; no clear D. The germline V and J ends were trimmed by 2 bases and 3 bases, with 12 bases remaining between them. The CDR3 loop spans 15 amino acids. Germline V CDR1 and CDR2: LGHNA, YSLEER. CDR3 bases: TGCGCCAGCAGCCAAAATCCTGACTCTACAGATACGCAGTATTTT. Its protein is CASSQNPDSTDTQYF.

CDR3 region: CSVALRGAPYNEQFF. The CDR3 nucleotides read TGCAGCGTTGCCCTACGGGGGGCCCCCTACAATGAGCAGTTCTTC. V usage is TRBV29-1 and J usage is TRBJ2-1; D is perhaps TRBD2 (7 bases). Germline CDR1 and CDR2: SQVTM and ANQGSEA. This CDR3 comprises 15 residues. V was pared by 4 bases and J by 2 bases, with 15 bases between.

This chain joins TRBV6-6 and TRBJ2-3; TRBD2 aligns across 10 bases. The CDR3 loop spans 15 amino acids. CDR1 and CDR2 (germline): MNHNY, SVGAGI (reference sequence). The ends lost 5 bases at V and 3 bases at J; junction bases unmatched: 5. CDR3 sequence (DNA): TGTGCCAGCAGTGATCCGGGACTAGCGACAGATACGCAGTATTTT. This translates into CASSDPGLATDTQYF.

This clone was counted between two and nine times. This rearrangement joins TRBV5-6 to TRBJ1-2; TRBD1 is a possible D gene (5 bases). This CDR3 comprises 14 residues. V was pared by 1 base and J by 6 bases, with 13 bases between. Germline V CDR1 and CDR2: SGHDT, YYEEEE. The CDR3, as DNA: TGTGCCAGCAGCTTGAGGGGTCAGGAGCATGGCTACACCTTC. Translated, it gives CASSLRGQEHGYTF. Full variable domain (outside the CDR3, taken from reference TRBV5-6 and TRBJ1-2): DAGVTQSPTHLIKTRGQQVTLRCSPKSGHDTVSWYQQALGQGPQFIFQYYEEEERQRGNFPDRFSGHQFPNYSSELNVNALLLGDSALYLCASSLRGQEHGYTFGSGTRLTVV.

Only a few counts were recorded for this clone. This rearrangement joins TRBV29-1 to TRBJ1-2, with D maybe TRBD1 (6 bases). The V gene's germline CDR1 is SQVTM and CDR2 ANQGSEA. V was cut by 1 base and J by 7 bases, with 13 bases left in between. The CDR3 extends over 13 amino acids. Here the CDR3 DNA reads TGCAGCGTTGAAGCCCAACAGGGTCTTGGCTACACCTTC. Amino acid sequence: CSVEAQQGLGYTF.

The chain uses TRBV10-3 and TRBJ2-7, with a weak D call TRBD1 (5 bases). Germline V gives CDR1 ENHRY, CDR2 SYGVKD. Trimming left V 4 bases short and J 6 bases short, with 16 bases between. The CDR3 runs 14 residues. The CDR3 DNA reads TGTGCCATCAGTGTGGGCAGGGATCGAGGCGAGCAGTACTTC. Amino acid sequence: CAISVGRDRGEQYF.

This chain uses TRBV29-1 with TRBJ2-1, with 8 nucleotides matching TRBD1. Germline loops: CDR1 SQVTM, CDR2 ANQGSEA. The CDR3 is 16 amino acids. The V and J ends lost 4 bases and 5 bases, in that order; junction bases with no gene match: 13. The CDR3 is CSVVPGTGGVNNEQFF. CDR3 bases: TGCAGCGTTGTTCCCGGGACAGGTGGGGTTAACAATGAGCAGTTCTTC.

As DNA, the CDR3 is TGTGCCATCAGTGGGGATGGGACTAGCGGGTATAACACAGATACGCAGTATTTT. It yields the protein CAISGDGTSGYNTDTQYF. This chain joins TRBV10-3 and TRBJ2-3, with 12 bases aligning to TRBD2. Per germline, CDR1 ENHRY and CDR2 SYGVKD. J gave up 2 bases and V 4 bases, and 10 bases lay outside the gene matches. CDR3 length equals 18 residues.

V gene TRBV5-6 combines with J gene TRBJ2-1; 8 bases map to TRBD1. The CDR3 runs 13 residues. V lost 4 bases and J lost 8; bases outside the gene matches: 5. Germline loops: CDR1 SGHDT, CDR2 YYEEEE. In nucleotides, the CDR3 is TGTGCCAGCAGCCGTGACAGGGGTCATGAGCAGTTCTTC. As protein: CASSRDRGHEQFF. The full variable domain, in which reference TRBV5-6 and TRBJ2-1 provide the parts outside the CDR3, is DAGVTQSPTHLIKTRGQQVTLRCSPKSGHDTVSWYQQALGQGPQFIFQYYEEEERQRGNFPDRFSGHQFPNYSSELNVNALLLGDSALYLCASSRDRGHEQFFGPGTRLTVL.

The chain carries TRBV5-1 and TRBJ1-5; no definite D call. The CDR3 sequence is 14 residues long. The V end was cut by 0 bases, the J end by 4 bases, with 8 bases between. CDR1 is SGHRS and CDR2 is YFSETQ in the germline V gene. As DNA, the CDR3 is TGCGCCAGCAGCTTGGGCGGAGATAATCAGCCCCAGCATTTT. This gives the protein CASSLGGDNQPQHF.

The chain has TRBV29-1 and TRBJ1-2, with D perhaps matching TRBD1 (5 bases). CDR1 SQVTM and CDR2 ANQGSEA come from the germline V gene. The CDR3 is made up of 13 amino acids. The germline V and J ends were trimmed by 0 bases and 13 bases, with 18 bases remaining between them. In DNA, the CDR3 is TGCAGCGTTGAAGATCATCAGACGGCCGGGGGCACCTTC. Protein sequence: CSVEDHQTAGGTF.

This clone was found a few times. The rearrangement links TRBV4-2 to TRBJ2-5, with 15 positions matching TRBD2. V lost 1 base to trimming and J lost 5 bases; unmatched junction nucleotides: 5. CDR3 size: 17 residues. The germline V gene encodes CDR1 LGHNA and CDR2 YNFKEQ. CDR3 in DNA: TGTGCCAGCAGCCAAGGGACTAGCGGGGGGGCCCGGGAGACCCAGTACTTC. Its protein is CASSQGTSGGARETQYF.

The CDR3 region is CASRQGLAYEQYF. In DNA form, the CDR3 reads TGCGCCAGCAGACAGGGTCTCGCCTACGAGCAGTACTTC. The rearrangement uses TRBV5-1 and TRBJ2-7; TRBD1 might be the D (6 bases). Germline V gene sequence: CDR1 SGHRS, CDR2 YFSETQ. Trimming took off 5 bases at V and 2 bases at J, with 11 bases between the two ends. This CDR3 comprises 13 residues. Using reference TRBV5-1 and TRBJ2-7 for the parts outside the CDR3, the full variable domain is KAGVTQTPRYLIKTRGQQVTLSCSPISGHRSVSWYQQTPGQGLQFLFEYFSETQRNKGNFPGRFSGRQFSNSRSEMNVSTLELGDSALYLCASRQGLAYEQYFGPGTRLTVT.

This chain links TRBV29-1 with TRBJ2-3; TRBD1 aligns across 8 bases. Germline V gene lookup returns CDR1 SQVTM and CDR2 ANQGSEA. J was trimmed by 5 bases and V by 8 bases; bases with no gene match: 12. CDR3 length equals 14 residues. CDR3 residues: CSLNRQGARDTQYF. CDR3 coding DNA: TGCAGCCTCAATAGGCAGGGGGCAAGAGATACGCAGTATTTT.

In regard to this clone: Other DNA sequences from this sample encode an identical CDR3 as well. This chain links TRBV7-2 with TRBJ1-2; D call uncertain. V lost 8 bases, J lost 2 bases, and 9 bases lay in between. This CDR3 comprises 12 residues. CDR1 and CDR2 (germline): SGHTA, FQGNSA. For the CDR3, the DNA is TGTGCCAGCCGGGGAGCGAACTATGGCTACACCTTC. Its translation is CASRGANYGYTF.

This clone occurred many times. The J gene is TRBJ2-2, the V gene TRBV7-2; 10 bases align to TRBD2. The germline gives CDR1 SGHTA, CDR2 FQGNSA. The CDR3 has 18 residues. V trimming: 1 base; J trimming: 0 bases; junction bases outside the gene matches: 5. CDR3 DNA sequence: TGTGCCAGCAGCTTAGTGGTAGCGGGGGGCTCGAACACCGGGGAGCTGTTTTTT. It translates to CASSLVVAGGSNTGELFF.

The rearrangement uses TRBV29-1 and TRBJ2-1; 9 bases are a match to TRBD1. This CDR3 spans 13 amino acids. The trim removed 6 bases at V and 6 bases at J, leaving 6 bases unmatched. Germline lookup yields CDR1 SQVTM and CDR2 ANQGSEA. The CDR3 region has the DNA TGCAGCGTAGTGGGGACAGGGACCAATGAGCAGTTCTTC. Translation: CSVVGTGTNEQFF.

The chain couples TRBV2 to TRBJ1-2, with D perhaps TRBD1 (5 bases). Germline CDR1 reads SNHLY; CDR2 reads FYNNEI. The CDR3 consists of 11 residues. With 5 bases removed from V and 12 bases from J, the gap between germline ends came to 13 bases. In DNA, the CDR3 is TGTGCCAGCAGTCGACAGATTCGGGACACCTTC. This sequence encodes CASSRQIRDTF.

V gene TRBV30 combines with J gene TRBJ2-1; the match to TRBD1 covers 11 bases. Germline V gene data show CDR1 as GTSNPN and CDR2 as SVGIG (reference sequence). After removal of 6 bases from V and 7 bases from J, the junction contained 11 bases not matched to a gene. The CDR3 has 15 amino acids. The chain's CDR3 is CACYRPGQGGNEQFF. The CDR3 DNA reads TGTGCCTGCTACCGACCGGGACAGGGGGGTAATGAGCAGTTCTTC.

The CDR3 here is CASRRNPTEGMNTEAFF. The CDR3 region has the DNA TGCGCCAGCAGGAGAAACCCGACAGAAGGAATGAACACTGAAGCTTTCTTT. This chain uses TRBV5-1 with TRBJ1-1; TRBD1 might be the D (5 bases). The CDR3 consists of 17 residues. Per germline, CDR1 SGHRS and CDR2 YFSETQ. V was clipped by 5 bases and J by 0 bases, with 20 bases between them.

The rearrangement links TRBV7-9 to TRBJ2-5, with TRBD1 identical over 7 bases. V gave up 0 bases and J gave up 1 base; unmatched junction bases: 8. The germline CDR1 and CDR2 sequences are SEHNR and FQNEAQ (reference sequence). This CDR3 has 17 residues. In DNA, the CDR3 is TGTGCCAGCAGCTTAGCAACGGGACAGCTACGCCAAGAGACCCAGTACTTC. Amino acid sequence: CASSLATGQLRQETQYF.

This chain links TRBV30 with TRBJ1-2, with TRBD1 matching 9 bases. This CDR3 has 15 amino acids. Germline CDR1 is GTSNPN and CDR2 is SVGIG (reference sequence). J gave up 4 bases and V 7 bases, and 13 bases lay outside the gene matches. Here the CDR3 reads CALARTGERIYGYTF. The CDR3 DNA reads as TGTGCCTTGGCCCGGACAGGGGAGAGGATCTATGGCTACACCTTC.

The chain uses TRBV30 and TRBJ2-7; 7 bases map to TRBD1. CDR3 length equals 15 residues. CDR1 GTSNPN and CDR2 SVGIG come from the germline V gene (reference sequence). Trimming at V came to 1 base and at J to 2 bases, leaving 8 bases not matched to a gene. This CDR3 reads CAWSGGQGETYEQYF. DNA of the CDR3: TGTGCCTGGAGTGGTGGCCAGGGGGAAACCTACGAGCAGTACTTC.